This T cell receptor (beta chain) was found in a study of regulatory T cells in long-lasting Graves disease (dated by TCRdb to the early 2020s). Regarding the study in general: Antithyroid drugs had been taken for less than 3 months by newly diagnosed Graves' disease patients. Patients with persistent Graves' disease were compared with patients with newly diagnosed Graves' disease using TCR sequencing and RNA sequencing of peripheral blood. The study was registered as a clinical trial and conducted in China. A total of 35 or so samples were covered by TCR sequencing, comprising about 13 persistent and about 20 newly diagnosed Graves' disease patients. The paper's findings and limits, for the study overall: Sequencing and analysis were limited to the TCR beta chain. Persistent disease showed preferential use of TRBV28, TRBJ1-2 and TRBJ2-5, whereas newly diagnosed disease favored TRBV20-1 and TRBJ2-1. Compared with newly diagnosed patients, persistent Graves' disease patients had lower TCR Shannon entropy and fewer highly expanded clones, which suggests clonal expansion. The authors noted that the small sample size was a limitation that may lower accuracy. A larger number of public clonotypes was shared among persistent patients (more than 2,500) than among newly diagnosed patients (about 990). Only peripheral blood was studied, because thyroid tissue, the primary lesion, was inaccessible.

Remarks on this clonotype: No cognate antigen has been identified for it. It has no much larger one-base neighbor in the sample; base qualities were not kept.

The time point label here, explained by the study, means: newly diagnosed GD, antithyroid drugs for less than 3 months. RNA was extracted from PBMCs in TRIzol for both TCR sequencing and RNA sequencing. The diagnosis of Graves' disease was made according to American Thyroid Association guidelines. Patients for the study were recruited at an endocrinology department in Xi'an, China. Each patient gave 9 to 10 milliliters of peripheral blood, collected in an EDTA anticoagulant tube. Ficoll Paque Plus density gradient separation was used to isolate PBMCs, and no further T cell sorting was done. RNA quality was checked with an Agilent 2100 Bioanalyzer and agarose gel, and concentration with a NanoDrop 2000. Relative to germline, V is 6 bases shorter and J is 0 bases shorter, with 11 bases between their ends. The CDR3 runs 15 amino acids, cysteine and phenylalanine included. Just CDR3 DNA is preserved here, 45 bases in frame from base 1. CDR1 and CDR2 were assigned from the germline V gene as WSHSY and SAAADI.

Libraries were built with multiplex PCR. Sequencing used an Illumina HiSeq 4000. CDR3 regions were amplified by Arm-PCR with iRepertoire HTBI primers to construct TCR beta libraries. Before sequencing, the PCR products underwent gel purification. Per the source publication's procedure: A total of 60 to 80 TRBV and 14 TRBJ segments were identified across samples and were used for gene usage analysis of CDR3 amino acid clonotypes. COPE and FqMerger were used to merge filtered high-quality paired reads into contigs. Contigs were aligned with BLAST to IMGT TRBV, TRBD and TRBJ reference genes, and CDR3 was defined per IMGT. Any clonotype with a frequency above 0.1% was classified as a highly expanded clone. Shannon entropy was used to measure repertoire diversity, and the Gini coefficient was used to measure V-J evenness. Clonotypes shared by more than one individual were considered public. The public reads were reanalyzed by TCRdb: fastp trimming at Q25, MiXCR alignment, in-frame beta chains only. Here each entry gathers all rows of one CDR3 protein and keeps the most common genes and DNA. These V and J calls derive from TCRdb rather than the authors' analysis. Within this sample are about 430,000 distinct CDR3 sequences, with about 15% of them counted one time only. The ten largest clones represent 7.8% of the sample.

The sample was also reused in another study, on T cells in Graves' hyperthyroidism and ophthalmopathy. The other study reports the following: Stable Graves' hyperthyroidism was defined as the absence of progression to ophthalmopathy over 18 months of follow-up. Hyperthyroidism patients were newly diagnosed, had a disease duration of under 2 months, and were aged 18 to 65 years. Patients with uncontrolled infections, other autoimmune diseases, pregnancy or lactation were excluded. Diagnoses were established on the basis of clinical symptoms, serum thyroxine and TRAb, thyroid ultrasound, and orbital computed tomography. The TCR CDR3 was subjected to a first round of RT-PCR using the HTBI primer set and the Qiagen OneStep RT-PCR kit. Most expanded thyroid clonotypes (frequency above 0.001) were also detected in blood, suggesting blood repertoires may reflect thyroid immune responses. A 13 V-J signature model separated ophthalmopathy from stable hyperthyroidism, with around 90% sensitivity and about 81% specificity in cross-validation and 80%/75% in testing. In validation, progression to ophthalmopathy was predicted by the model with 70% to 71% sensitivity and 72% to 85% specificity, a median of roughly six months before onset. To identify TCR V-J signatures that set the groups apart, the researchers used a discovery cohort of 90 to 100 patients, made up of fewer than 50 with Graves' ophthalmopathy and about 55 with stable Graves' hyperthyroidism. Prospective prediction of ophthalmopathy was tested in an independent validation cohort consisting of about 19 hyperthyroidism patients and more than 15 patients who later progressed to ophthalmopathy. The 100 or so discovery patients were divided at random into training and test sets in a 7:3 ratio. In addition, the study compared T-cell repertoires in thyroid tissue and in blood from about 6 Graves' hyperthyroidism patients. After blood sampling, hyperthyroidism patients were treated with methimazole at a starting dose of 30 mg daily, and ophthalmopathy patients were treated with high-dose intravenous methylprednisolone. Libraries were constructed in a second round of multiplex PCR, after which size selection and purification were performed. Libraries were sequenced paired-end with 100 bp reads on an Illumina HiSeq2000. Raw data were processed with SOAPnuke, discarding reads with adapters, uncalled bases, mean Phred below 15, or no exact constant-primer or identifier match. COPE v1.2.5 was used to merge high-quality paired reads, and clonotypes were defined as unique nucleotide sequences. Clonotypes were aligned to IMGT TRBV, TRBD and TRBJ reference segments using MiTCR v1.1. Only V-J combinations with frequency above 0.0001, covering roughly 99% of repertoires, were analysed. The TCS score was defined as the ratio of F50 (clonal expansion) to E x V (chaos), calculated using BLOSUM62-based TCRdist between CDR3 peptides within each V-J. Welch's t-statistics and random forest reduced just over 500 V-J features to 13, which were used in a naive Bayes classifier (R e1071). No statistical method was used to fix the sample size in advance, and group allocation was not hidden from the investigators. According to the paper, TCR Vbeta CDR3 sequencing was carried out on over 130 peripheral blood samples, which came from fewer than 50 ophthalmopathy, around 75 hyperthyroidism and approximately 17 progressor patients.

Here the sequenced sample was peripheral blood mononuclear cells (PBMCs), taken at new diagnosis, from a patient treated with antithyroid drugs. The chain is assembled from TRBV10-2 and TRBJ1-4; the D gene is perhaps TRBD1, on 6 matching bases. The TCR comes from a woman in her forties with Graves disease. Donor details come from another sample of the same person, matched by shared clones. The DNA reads TGCGCCAGCAGGGACAGAGTAACAACTAATGAAAAACTGTTTTTT. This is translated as CASRDRVTTNEKLFF.